The sample holds many counts of the clone carrying this TCR beta chain. Its antigen is not identified. The data were taken from a study of regulatory T cells in long-lasting Graves disease. With 2 bases clipped from V and 6 bases from J, the junction kept 4 bases outside the gene matches. CDR3 length: 15 amino acids. Germline assignment: CDR1 SNHLY and CDR2 FYNNEI. The study's findings and limits: The number of shared public clonotypes was higher in persistent patients (roughly 2,800) than new patients (over 900). The small sample size may have reduced accuracy.

Time point indicated: newly diagnosed GD, antithyroid drugs for less than 3 months. Construction of the TCR library relied on RNA isolated from PBMCs. To make TCR beta libraries, researchers used iRepertoire HTBI primers and Arm-PCR of CDR3 regions. Each CDR3 protein is one row after TCRdb ran MiXCR on the multiplex PCR reads. The repertoire includes approximately 400,000 distinct CDR3 sequences, approximately 16% of them detected once, and about 8% sits in the top ten. These records were also assigned to another study, of T cells in Graves' hyperthyroidism and ophthalmopathy.

V gene TRBV2 combines with J gene TRBJ2-1; 10 nucleotides match TRBD2. This TCR was sampled from a woman between 40 and 55 years old with Graves disease. This specimen consisted of peripheral blood mononuclear cells (PBMCs), obtained at new diagnosis, from a patient treated with antithyroid drugs. CDR3 coding DNA: TGTGCCAGCAGTGAACCGACTAGCGGGTTCAATGAGCAGTTCTTC. As protein: CASSEPTSGFNEQFF.